This section outlines one T cell receptor (beta chain) sequence together with its context. This sample was included in a study of blood T cell repertoires in COVID-19. In the original analysis: Reference gene primer amplification in the assay estimated nucleated cell counts. Using immunoSEQ multiplex PCR, the repertoire was profiled, and TCRdb retains in-frame clones only, with some absent. The V and J calls and clone size come from that table; D and trimming were worked out from the DNA. The sample records about 210,000 clones, around four fifths being singletons. The sequence derives from a woman aged 40 to 49 with active or convalescent COVID-19. The source material was peripheral blood.

The CDR3, as DNA: TGTGCCTGGAGCCAGGGAACTAATGAAAAACTGTTTTTT. Translating it yields CAWSQGTNEKLFF. V gene TRBV30 combines with J gene TRBJ1-4; maybe TRBD1 (5 bases). There are 13 residues in the CDR3. CDR1 is GTSNPN and CDR2 is SVGIG in the germline V gene (reference sequence). V was cut by 3 bases and J by 1 base, with 6 bases left in between.